This TCR beta chain was obtained from a study of PD-L1 blockade in urothelial cancer. Study summary: Starting in the mid-2010s, patients were given atezolizumab (1,200 mg intravenously every 3 weeks). Blood analyses occurred 3 weeks (second dose) and 6 weeks post treatment start.

Trimming cost V 5 bases and J 1 base, with 9 bases left between them. Germline V gene lookup returns CDR1 ENHRY and CDR2 SYGVKD. The CDR3 has 14 amino acids. Here immunoSEQ multiplex PCR was the method, and the copy in TCRdb shows in-frame clones only, minus some. The sample consists of about 82,000 clones, roughly 87% of them appearing once. The receptor was isolated from a woman between 65 and 79 years old with urothelial cancer. The chain couples TRBV10-3 to TRBJ2-4; the D is unclear. The input for sequencing was PBMCs, taken around atezolizumab (anti-PD-L1) treatment. Here the CDR3 reads CAISPSGAKNIQYF. The DNA for the CDR3 is TGTGCCATCAGTCCCTCCGGGGCCAAAAACATTCAGTACTTC.